The T cell receptor beta chain under discussion was sequenced for a study of cytomegalovirus exposure and HLA in healthy donors. About the study: Falling in the Caucasian-associated ancestry cluster were 81% of 398 genotyped donors.

This clone was counted a few times. The antigen remains unidentified. Primers for the PCR totalled 60 Vbeta and 13 Jbeta. This table comes from immunoSEQ multiplex PCR, and its TCRdb copy is limited to in-frame clones, with some not included. The table has 200,000 or so clones, over 75% seen once. Study results and limitations: Reports state that TCR beta sequences accurately predicted most subjects' HLA-A and HLA-B alleles. A reported reduction in N-insertions relative to the approximately 640-donor mean was seen in an Asian-associated ancestry cluster in a later analysis.

The V segment lost 7 bases and the J segment 7 bases; nucleotides outside the gene matches: 10. This CDR3 is built from 15 residues. Germline-derived CDR1 and CDR2 are LNHDA and SQIVND (reference sequence). The clonotype originates from a girl under two years old in good health and CMV-seronegative. Sequenced input: PBMCs. The V and J genes are TRBV19 and TRBJ2-1; 10 positions agree with TRBD2. The CDR3 spells CASIGQLAGFNEQFF. The CDR3, as DNA: TGTGCCAGTATAGGCCAACTAGCGGGGTTTAATGAGCAGTTCTTC.